This T cell receptor beta chain was captured by sequencing in a study of T cell clones after liver transplantation. Across the whole study: As an antigen-independent comparator, third-party-reactive TCRbeta sequences came from pre-transplant mixed lymphocyte reactions. Blood was drawn pre-transplant, before withdrawal, and after full or failed withdrawal. Regarding the study as a whole: Compared with third party-reactive sequences, donor-reactive ones declined more, independent of withdrawal success.

The method was immunoSEQ multiplex PCR; TCRdb's version includes in-frame clones alone and lacks a portion of them. The sample records 75,000 to 95,000 clones, 84% being singletons. In regard to this clone: The antigen is undetermined.

The V and J ends lost 5 bases and 5 bases, in that order; junction bases with no gene match: 7. This CDR3 comprises 14 residues. Germline values: CDR1 LNHNV, CDR2 YYDKDF (reference sequence). The receptor comes from a human patient who received a liver transplant. Among the T cells, some may be from the graft donor. Sequenced material: CD4+ T cells from blood, taken about 50 months after liver transplant. The chain couples TRBV15 to TRBJ2-5; 8 bases line up with TRBD1. The CDR3 DNA reads as TGTGCCACCAGCGGGACAGGATCGGGGGAGACCCAGTACTTC. Residues: CATSGTGSGETQYF.